This section outlines one T cell receptor beta chain sequence together with its context. Trimming at V came to 2 bases and at J to 5 bases, leaving 3 bases not matched to a gene. The CDR3 has 15 residues. CDR1 and CDR2 from the germline V gene are MGHDK and SYGVNS. The repertoire was sequenced with immunoSEQ multiplex PCR; TCRdb's copy has only in-frame clones and lacks some. Found here are over 400,000 clones, 70% to 90% of them singletons; the top ten hold roughly 3.1%. This sample is part of a study of blood T cell repertoires in COVID-19. As for the study in general: Whether acute or convalescent, the COVID-19 samples came from the United States, Italy and Spain.

The rearrangement links TRBV25-1 to TRBJ2-1; 10 nucleotides line up with TRBD2. The TCR originated in a human donor in a cohort sampled during active COVID-19. Sequenced: peripheral blood. The CDR3 is CASSEILAGDNEQFF. The CDR3 DNA reads TGTGCCAGCAGTGAAATTCTAGCGGGAGACAATGAGCAGTTCTTC.